The T cell receptor beta chain described here comes from a study of cytomegalovirus exposure and HLA in healthy donors. Findings of the study overall: Productive rates of about 90% or about 30% were seen for most TCR beta V segments in an earlier analysis.

This clone was found a few times. The target antigen is unknown. The germline V and J ends were trimmed by 6 bases and 2 bases, with 10 bases remaining between them. The CDR3 loop spans 14 amino acids. In germline, CDR1 is LNHDA, CDR2 SQIVND (reference sequence). Use of 60 Vbeta and 13 Jbeta primers characterized the PCR. TCRdb's table, derived via immunoSEQ multiplex PCR, lists solely in-frame clones and lacks some. Among around 200,000 clones listed, about 86% were seen once. The receptor was isolated from a woman aged 30 to 39 in good health and CMV-seronegative. The V gene is TRBV19, the J gene TRBJ2-2; D is undetermined. Sequenced input: PBMCs. The CDR3 DNA reads as TGTGCCAGTAGGGCCGCATCTAACACCGGGGAGCTGTTTTTT. This sequence encodes CASRAASNTGELFF.